A selection of T cell receptor beta chains follows, all from one sample in a study of blood T cells in healthy people across ages. TCRdb re-derived calls from the 5' RACE reads in MiXCR, one entry per CDR3 protein. The sample shows 1.5 million to 2 million distinct CDR3 sequences, around 50% of them seen only once. The sample taken for sequencing was blood. The receptors come from a woman between 40 and 55 years old in good health. CDR3s include the opening cysteine and the closing phenylalanine or tryptophan. Fields, in order: clone size, J gene, V gene, D gene, CDR3 protein, CDR3 DNA. D genes are given only for firm matches. For some rows the clone size is stated as once, few or many, or as a class when expanded; others skip it.

clone_size: many
j_call: TRBJ2-3
v_call: TRBV6-5
d_call: -
cdr3_aa: CASSGQNTDTQYF
cdr3_nt: TGTGCCAGCAGTGGCCAGAACACAGATACGCAGTATTTT

clone_size: -
j_call: TRBJ1-2
v_call: TRBV25-1
d_call: -
cdr3_aa: CASSDPSGYGYTF
cdr3_nt: TGTGCCAGCAGTGACCCGTCGGGTTATGGCTACACCTTC

clone_size: -
j_call: TRBJ2-3
v_call: TRBV4-3
d_call: -
cdr3_aa: CASSQDGAGVYSRTDTQYF
cdr3_nt: TGCGCCAGCAGCCAAGATGGGGCGGGTGTGTACAGCCGCACAGATACGCAGTATTTT

clone_size: -
j_call: TRBJ2-1
v_call: TRBV4-3
d_call: TRBD1
cdr3_aa: CASSQTTGGYEQFF
cdr3_nt: TGCGCCAGCAGCCAGACTACAGGGGGCTATGAGCAGTTCTTC

clone_size: -
j_call: TRBJ1-5
v_call: TRBV20-1
d_call: -
cdr3_aa: CSAKGPQRNQPQHF
cdr3_nt: TGCAGTGCTAAAGGACCCCAGCGCAATCAGCCCCAGCATTTT

clone_size: -
j_call: TRBJ1-1
v_call: TRBV3-1
d_call: -
cdr3_aa: CASSQDGVGRRAFF
cdr3_nt: TGTGCCAGCAGCCAAGATGGGGTCGGAAGGAGAGCTTTCTTT

clone_size: -
j_call: TRBJ2-1
v_call: TRBV7-9
d_call: -
cdr3_aa: CASSLIWPSYNEQFF
cdr3_nt: TGTGCCAGCAGCCTAATATGGCCTTCCTACAATGAGCAGTTCTTC

clone_size: -
j_call: TRBJ2-5
v_call: TRBV10-3
d_call: -
cdr3_aa: CAINVNGGETQYF
cdr3_nt: TGTGCCATCAATGTAAATGGGGGAGAGACCCAGTACTTC

clone_size: few
j_call: TRBJ1-4
v_call: TRBV7-9
d_call: -
cdr3_aa: CASSLVQYNEKLFF
cdr3_nt: TGTGCCAGCAGCTTGGTACAGTATAATGAAAAACTGTTTTTT

clone_size: -
j_call: TRBJ1-1
v_call: TRBV12-3/TRBV12-4
d_call: -
cdr3_aa: CVSSPPGTMNTEAFF
cdr3_nt: TGTGTCAGCAGCCCCCCGGGGACCATGAACACTGAAGCTTTCTTT

clone_size: once
j_call: TRBJ2-7
v_call: TRBV5-6
d_call: -
cdr3_aa: CASSLEQGMTYEQYF
cdr3_nt: TGTGCCAGCAGCTTGGAGCAGGGGATGACCTACGAGCAGTACTTC

clone_size: few
j_call: TRBJ2-3
v_call: TRBV20-1
d_call: -
cdr3_aa: CSARDRQRLTYDTQYF
cdr3_nt: TGCAGTGCTAGAGATCGCCAGCGGTTGACTTATGATACGCAGTATTTT

clone_size: -
j_call: TRBJ2-5
v_call: TRBV25-1
d_call: -
cdr3_aa: CASSENLRQIQETQYF
cdr3_nt: TGTGCCAGCAGTGAAAATCTCCGGCAGATCCAAGAGACCCAGTACTTC

clone_size: -
j_call: TRBJ2-3
v_call: TRBV4-1
d_call: -
cdr3_aa: CASSPSIRAITDTQYF
cdr3_nt: TGCGCCAGCAGCCCAAGCATTAGGGCTATCACAGATACGCAGTATTTT

clone_size: -
j_call: TRBJ2-7
v_call: TRBV20-1
d_call: TRBD2
cdr3_aa: CSARLAGGPSSEDEQYF
cdr3_nt: TGCAGTGCGCGTCTAGCGGGGGGACCTTCATCCGAGGACGAGCAGTACTTC

clone_size: -
j_call: TRBJ1-5
v_call: TRBV11-2
d_call: -
cdr3_aa: CASSLERGGQPQHF
cdr3_nt: TGTGCCAGCAGCTTAGAACGGGGCGGGCAGCCCCAGCATTTT

clone_size: -
j_call: TRBJ2-7
v_call: TRBV27
d_call: TRBD2
cdr3_aa: CASSLKPGTSYEQYF
cdr3_nt: TGTGCCAGCAGTTTAAAGCCCGGGACTAGCTACGAGCAGTACTTC

clone_size: -
j_call: TRBJ2-7
v_call: TRBV25-1
d_call: -
cdr3_aa: CASSEIGESSRRYEQYF
cdr3_nt: TGTGCCAGCAGTGAAATCGGAGAAAGTAGCCGTAGGTACGAGCAGTACTTC

clone_size: -
j_call: TRBJ1-1
v_call: TRBV12-3/TRBV12-4
d_call: TRBD1
cdr3_aa: CASSRQGAQRTEAFF
cdr3_nt: TGTGCCAGCAGTAGACAGGGGGCCCAACGCACTGAAGCTTTCTTT

clone_size: many
j_call: TRBJ2-3
v_call: TRBV29-1
d_call: -
cdr3_aa: CSVVQIGKRSDTQYF
cdr3_nt: TGCAGCGTTGTACAGATCGGAAAAAGATCAGATACGCAGTATTTT

clone_size: -
j_call: TRBJ1-2
v_call: TRBV6-6
d_call: -
cdr3_aa: CASVPEMGYGYTF
cdr3_nt: TGTGCCAGCGTTCCAGAGATGGGCTATGGCTACACCTTC

clone_size: few
j_call: TRBJ2-3
v_call: TRBV6-1
d_call: -
cdr3_aa: CASSQGGRSTDTQYF
cdr3_nt: TGTGCCAGCAGTCAAGGTGGCAGAAGCACAGATACGCAGTATTTT

clone_size: few
j_call: TRBJ2-7
v_call: TRBV20-1
d_call: -
cdr3_aa: CSVRGSYERYF
cdr3_nt: TGCAGTGTGAGGGGCTCCTACGAGCGGTACTTC

clone_size: -
j_call: TRBJ2-7
v_call: TRBV15
d_call: -
cdr3_aa: CATSRIVNYEQYF
cdr3_nt: TGTGCCACCAGCAGGATCGTCAACTACGAGCAGTACTTC

clone_size: -
j_call: TRBJ2-5
v_call: TRBV7-9
d_call: -
cdr3_aa: CASSLSGNNQETQYF
cdr3_nt: TGTGCCAGCAGCTTATCAGGGAATAACCAAGAGACCCAGTACTTC

clone_size: -
j_call: TRBJ1-5
v_call: TRBV28
d_call: -
cdr3_aa: CASSPGPSENQPQHF
cdr3_nt: TGTGCCAGCAGTCCGGGACCGTCGGAGAATCAGCCCCAGCATTTT

clone_size: -
j_call: TRBJ2-3
v_call: TRBV3-1
d_call: -
cdr3_aa: CASSPLLGPGGGSDTQYF
cdr3_nt: TGTGCCAGCAGCCCCCTCCTGGGACCCGGAGGGGGATCAGATACGCAGTATTTT

clone_size: -
j_call: TRBJ2-3
v_call: TRBV4-1
d_call: TRBD2
cdr3_aa: CASSQTGLVLGTDTQYF
cdr3_nt: TGCGCCAGCAGCCAGACTGGACTAGTTCTCGGCACAGATACGCAGTATTTT

clone_size: few
j_call: TRBJ2-1
v_call: TRBV6-2/TRBV6-3
d_call: TRBD2
cdr3_aa: CASSYFVAGGQNEQFF
cdr3_nt: TGTGCCAGCAGTTACTTTGTAGCGGGGGGGCAGAATGAGCAGTTCTTC

clone_size: -
j_call: TRBJ2-3
v_call: TRBV10-3
d_call: -
cdr3_aa: CATRGAFDTDAQYF
cdr3_nt: TGTGCCACCAGAGGGGCCTTTGACACAGATGCGCAGTATTTT

clone_size: -
j_call: TRBJ2-5
v_call: TRBV20-1
d_call: -
cdr3_aa: CSARHYNEQYF
cdr3_nt: TGCAGTGCTAGACACTACAATGAGCAGTACTTC

clone_size: -
j_call: TRBJ2-1
v_call: TRBV15
d_call: -
cdr3_aa: CATSRDGGSYNEQFF
cdr3_nt: TGTGCCACCAGCAGAGATGGGGGCTCCTACAATGAGCAGTTCTTC

clone_size: few
j_call: TRBJ2-1
v_call: TRBV7-8
d_call: TRBD2
cdr3_aa: CASTAQVAGVGLENEQFF
cdr3_nt: TGTGCCAGCACCGCCCAGGTAGCGGGGGTCGGCCTGGAGAATGAGCAGTTCTTC

clone_size: -
j_call: TRBJ1-1
v_call: TRBV2
d_call: TRBD1
cdr3_aa: CASSEGFVEGAAEAFF
cdr3_nt: TGTGCCAGCAGTGAGGGTTTTGTAGAGGGGGCGGCTGAAGCTTTCTTT

clone_size: -
j_call: TRBJ2-7
v_call: TRBV13
d_call: -
cdr3_aa: CASSPPRRYSYEQYF
cdr3_nt: TGTGCCAGCAGCCCCCCAAGGCGGTACTCCTACGAGCAGTACTTC

clone_size: -
j_call: TRBJ2-5
v_call: TRBV10-3
d_call: -
cdr3_aa: CAISAPQETQYF
cdr3_nt: TGTGCCATCAGTGCCCCCCAAGAGACCCAGTACTTC

clone_size: -
j_call: TRBJ2-3
v_call: TRBV7-2
d_call: TRBD2
cdr3_aa: CASSRERGGSTDTQYF
cdr3_nt: TGTGCCAGCAGCCGAGAGCGGGGGGGTAGCACAGATACGCAGTATTTT

clone_size: -
j_call: TRBJ1-2
v_call: TRBV29-1
d_call: TRBD1
cdr3_aa: CSVDGQVGYGYTF
cdr3_nt: TGCAGCGTTGACGGACAGGTCGGATATGGCTACACCTTC

clone_size: -
j_call: TRBJ1-6
v_call: TRBV9
d_call: -
cdr3_aa: CASSVEPDERDSPLHF
cdr3_nt: TGTGCCAGCAGCGTAGAACCGGACGAGCGGGATTCACCCCTCCACTTT

clone_size: once
j_call: TRBJ1-6
v_call: TRBV21-1
d_call: -
cdr3_aa: CASSKALGGSPLHF
cdr3_nt: TGTGCCAGCAGCAAAGCGCTAGGCGGCTCACCCCTCCACTTT

clone_size: -
j_call: TRBJ1-4
v_call: TRBV4-3
d_call: -
cdr3_aa: CASSQGVAGEKLFF
cdr3_nt: TGCGCCAGCAGCCAGGGAGTGGCAGGGGAAAAACTGTTTTTT

clone_size: -
j_call: TRBJ2-7
v_call: TRBV14
d_call: TRBD2
cdr3_aa: CASSHTEHRTRQQAYEQYF
cdr3_nt: TGTGCCAGCAGCCACACCGAACACAGGACTAGGCAGCAAGCCTACGAGCAGTACTTC

clone_size: -
j_call: TRBJ2-5
v_call: TRBV6-2/TRBV6-3
d_call: -
cdr3_aa: CASSSPTNVQETQYF
cdr3_nt: TGTGCCAGCAGTTCCCCGACTAACGTCCAAGAGACCCAGTACTTC

clone_size: -
j_call: TRBJ1-1
v_call: TRBV11-2
d_call: -
cdr3_aa: CASSLVGHNTEAFF
cdr3_nt: TGTGCCAGCAGCTTAGTCGGCCACAACACTGAAGCTTTCTTT

clone_size: -
j_call: TRBJ2-7
v_call: TRBV10-2
d_call: TRBD2
cdr3_aa: CASSGLTSGRYSYEQYF
cdr3_nt: TGCGCCAGCAGTGGGCTTACTAGCGGGAGATACTCCTACGAGCAGTACTTC

clone_size: -
j_call: TRBJ1-5
v_call: TRBV29-1
d_call: TRBD1
cdr3_aa: CSVRDRGLGNQPQHF
cdr3_nt: TGCAGCGTACGGGACAGGGGGCTCGGCAATCAGCCCCAGCATTTT

clone_size: -
j_call: TRBJ1-6
v_call: TRBV12-3/TRBV12-4
d_call: -
cdr3_aa: CASSLRPPYNSPLHF
cdr3_nt: TGTGCCAGCAGCCTCAGACCGCCGTATAATTCACCCCTCCACTTT

clone_size: -
j_call: TRBJ2-5
v_call: TRBV15
d_call: -
cdr3_aa: CATSRQNRDWETQYF
cdr3_nt: TGTGCCACCAGCAGACAGAACAGGGACTGGGAGACCCAGTACTTC

clone_size: -
j_call: TRBJ1-2
v_call: TRBV5-1
d_call: -
cdr3_aa: CASSLREGGYGYTF
cdr3_nt: TGCGCCAGCAGCTTGCGGGAGGGAGGCTATGGCTACACCTTC

clone_size: -
j_call: TRBJ2-4
v_call: TRBV3-1
d_call: -
cdr3_aa: CASSQAGAAKNIQYF
cdr3_nt: TGTGCCAGCAGCCAAGCGGGAGCAGCCAAAAACATTCAGTACTTC

clone_size: -
j_call: TRBJ2-3
v_call: TRBV2
d_call: -
cdr3_aa: CASKELPDMQYF
cdr3_nt: TGTGCCAGCAAGGAGCTGCCAGATATGCAGTATTTT

clone_size: few
j_call: TRBJ1-2
v_call: TRBV28
d_call: -
cdr3_aa: CASTSNYGYTF
cdr3_nt: TGTGCCAGCACCTCTAACTATGGCTACACCTTC